This entry describes one TCR beta chain. The record originates from a study of T cell changes during pregnancy in multiple sclerosis. Here immunoSEQ multiplex PCR was the method, and the copy in TCRdb shows in-frame clones only, minus some. The sample consists of roughly 67,000 clones, 90% to 95% of them appearing once. The CDR3 is 14 residues long. The junction had 8 bases not matched to a gene; V was cut back by 4 bases and J by 9 bases. CDR1 and CDR2 (germline): SGHRS, YFSETQ. The chain has TRBV5-1 and TRBJ2-1; TRBD1 matches 9 bases. This TCR was recovered from a female donor with multiple sclerosis, enrolled in a pregnancy study. This material consisted of peripheral blood, taken in the second trimester of pregnancy. CDR3 bases: TGCGCCAGCAGCCTGAATACAGGGGGCAGTGAGCAGTTCTTC. Encoded protein: CASSLNTGGSEQFF.